Each of the 21 T cell receptor beta chains below was sequenced from the same sample in a study of cytomegalovirus exposure and HLA in healthy donors. Primers included in the PCR were 60 Vbeta and 13 Jbeta primers. Clones were sequenced by immunoSEQ multiplex PCR, and TCRdb holds only the in-frame ones, with some missing. The sample holds about 160,000 clones; approximately 86% are singletons and the top ten take about 2%. The sequencing sample was made of PBMCs. The receptors were sampled from a woman younger than 30 in good health and CMV-seronegative.

This sequence joins TRBV19 and TRBJ2-3; TRBD1 aligns across 8 bases. Per the germline V gene, CDR1 is LNHDA and CDR2 is SQIVND (reference sequence). The CDR3 runs 18 residues. Trimming took 5 bases from V and 0 from J; bases not matched to a gene: 13. CDR3 protein: CASSPWGQVIASTDTQYF. CDR3 sequence (DNA): TGTGCCAGTAGTCCCTGGGGACAGGTGATTGCTAGCACAGATACGCAGTATTTT.

V gene TRBV30 combines with J gene TRBJ2-5; TRBD2 matches at 14 bases. There are 17 residues in the CDR3. The germline V gene encodes CDR1 GTSNPN and CDR2 SVGIG (reference sequence). V lost 0 bases and J lost 10; bases outside the gene matches: 13. Here the CDR3 reads CAWSVPGLAGVGGDQYF. The DNA for the CDR3 is TGTGCCTGGAGTGTACCGGGACTAGCGGGAGTTGGGGGGGACCAGTACTTC.

The J gene is TRBJ2-5, the V gene TRBV7-8; a possible D gene is TRBD1 (6 bases). Germline V gene data show CDR1 as SGHVS and CDR2 as FQNEAQ. Trimming stripped 5 bases from V and 1 base from J, with 11 bases between. The CDR3 consists of 14 residues. The CDR3 protein is CASSQGTPQETQYF. DNA of the CDR3: TGTGCCAGCAGCCAAGGGACACCCCAAGAGACCCAGTACTTC.

The chain recombines TRBV5-1 with TRBJ2-1, with 11 bases lining up with TRBD1. Trimming cost V 4 bases and J 3 bases; bases outside gene matches: 3. This CDR3 is built from 15 residues. Germline lookup yields CDR1 SGHRS and CDR2 YFSETQ. CDR3 nucleotides: TGCGCCAGCAGCCGGGGACAGGGGGGCTACAATGAGCAGTTCTTC. This encodes CASSRGQGGYNEQFF.

This clone appeared a single time. The CDR3 DNA reads as TGTGCCAGCTCACCCACAGCCCTATCAGAGACCCAGTACTTC. Protein product: CASSPTALSETQYF. The chain recombines TRBV18 with TRBJ2-5; unclear D gene. Germline values: CDR1 KGHSH, CDR2 LQKENI. The length of the CDR3 is 14 residues. The V gene lost 3 bases and the J gene lost 4 bases, with 12 bases spanning the gap.

J is TRBJ2-7 and V is TRBV7-9; 7 nucleotides align to TRBD2. The junction had 2 bases not matched to a gene; V was cut back by 1 base and J by 2 bases. Germline V lookup: CDR1 SEHNR, CDR2 FQNEAQ (reference sequence). The CDR3 extends over 14 amino acids. CDR3 nucleotides: TGTGCCAGCAGCTTAGTCCGGGGGGCCTACGAGCAGTACTTC. It encodes CASSLVRGAYEQYF. Using reference TRBV7-9 and TRBJ2-7 for the parts outside the CDR3, the full variable domain is DTGVSQNPRHKITKRGQNVTFRCDPISEHNRLYWYRQTLGQGPEFLTYFQNEAQLEKSRLLSDRFSAERPKGSFSTLEIQRTEQGDSAMYLCASSLVRGAYEQYFGPGTRLTVT.

There are a few counts of this clone. The chain is built from TRBV6-1 and TRBJ1-1; no clear D gene. The germline V gene encodes CDR1 MNHNS and CDR2 SASEGT. The V and J ends lost 1 base and 1 base respectively, with 7 bases between them. The CDR3 runs to 14 residues. The CDR3 DNA reads as TGTGCCAGCAGTGAAGGCGAGGAGAACACTGAAGCTTTCTTT. Amino acids: CASSEGEENTEAFF.

The chain is built from TRBV28 and TRBJ2-1; 12 nucleotides line up with TRBD1. In germline, CDR1 is MDHEN, CDR2 SYDVKM. J was trimmed by 9 bases and V by 5 bases; bases with no gene match: 8. The CDR3 spans 15 residues. Written as DNA, the CDR3 is TGTGCCAGCAGTCCTGCGGGACAGGGGGCGCGTGAGCAGTTCTTC. This sequence encodes CASSPAGQGAREQFF. Drawing the rest from reference TRBV28 and TRBJ2-1, the complete variable domain is DVKVTQSSRYLVKRTGEKVFLECVQDMDHENMFWYRQDPGLGLRLIYFSYDVKMKEKGDIPEGYSVSREKKERFSLILESASTNQTSMYLCASSPAGQGAREQFFGPGTRLTVL.

The genes are TRBV7-2 and TRBJ2-3; TRBD2 is a possible D gene (6 bases). The V gene's germline CDR1 is SGHTA and CDR2 FQGNSA. CDR3 size: 15 residues. Trimming removed 8 bases at V and 2 bases at J, with 17 bases between. CDR3 region: CASGLWDSFTDTQYF. The CDR3 DNA reads TGTGCCAGCGGGCTCTGGGACTCTTTCACAGATACGCAGTATTTT. The full variable domain, in which reference TRBV7-2 and TRBJ2-3 provide the parts outside the CDR3, is GAGVSQSPSNKVTEKGKDVELRCDPISGHTALYWYRQSLGQGLEFLIYFQGNSAPDKSGLPSDRFSAERTGGSVSTLTIQRTQQEDSAVYLCASGLWDSFTDTQYFGPGTRLTVL.

This chain joins TRBV27 and TRBJ2-2, with D possibly TRBD1 on 6 matching bases. The CDR3 is made up of 14 amino acids. Germline CDR1 and CDR2: MNHEY and SMNVEV (reference sequence). V lost 6 bases to trimming and J lost 4 bases, with 12 bases between them. The CDR3 reads CASRETGSTGELFF. The CDR3 DNA follows: TGTGCCAGCAGAGAGACAGGATCCACCGGGGAGCTGTTTTTT.

For this clone: An end of the junction does not agree with germline; a read error may underlie this. V usage is TRBV7-9 and J usage is TRBJ1-3, with D uncertain. CDR1 SEHNR and CDR2 FQNEAQ come from the germline V gene (reference sequence). There are 17 residues in the CDR3. CDR3 residues: CSSSLLVGGLSGNTIYF. The DNA of the CDR3 is TGTTCCAGCAGCTTACTAGTAGGAGGCCTCTCTGGAAACACCATATATTTT.

This clone was seen once. The J gene is TRBJ2-2, the V gene TRBV2, with a tentative D call TRBD1 (6 bases). Germline CDR1 SNHLY, CDR2 FYNNEI. Trimming took off 3 bases at V and 2 bases at J, with 13 bases between the two ends. The CDR3 is made up of 16 amino acids. CDR3 DNA: TGTGCCAGCAGTGAGATTGGGACACTTAACACCGGGGAGCTGTTTTTT. Protein product: CASSEIGTLNTGELFF.

The chain couples TRBV14 to TRBJ1-1; 12 nucleotides line up with TRBD1. Trimming removed 0 bases from V and 4 bases from J; junction bases left unmatched: 6. In germline, CDR1 is SGHDN, CDR2 FVKESK. CDR3 size: 17 residues. CDR3 DNA: TGTGCCAGCAGCCAAGATCGAGGGACAGGGGGCTTCACTGAAGCTTTCTTT. It codes for CASSQDRGTGGFTEAFF.

This sequence joins TRBV28 and TRBJ2-3, with TRBD1 identical over 7 bases. The CDR3 contains 15 residues. The V gene end was trimmed by 3 bases and the J gene end by 5 bases; junction bases not matched to a gene: 8. The V gene's germline CDR1 is MDHEN and CDR2 SYDVKM. The CDR3 region has the DNA TGTGCCAGCAGTTTGAGGGGGCGCTTAGAAGATACGCAGTATTTT. This codes for CASSLRGRLEDTQYF.

The chain recombines TRBV6-5 with TRBJ2-5; weak D call: TRBD2 (7 bases). Germline V gene data show CDR1 as MNHEY and CDR2 as SVGAGI. This CDR3 is built from 15 residues. V shed 2 bases and J shed 4 bases, with 14 bases lying between them. This CDR3 reads CASSYIGGVGETQYF. In DNA, the CDR3 is TGTGCCAGCAGTTACATAGGGGGGGTTGGAGAGACCCAGTACTTC.

DNA of the CDR3: TGTGCCAGCTCACCACTCGGGACTACCACAGATACGCAGTATTTT. This translates into CASSPLGTTTDTQYF. V is TRBV18 and J is TRBJ2-3, with 7 bases aligning to TRBD2. The germline gives CDR1 KGHSH, CDR2 LQKENI. V shed 1 base, J shed 2 bases, and the junction held 3 bases outside the gene matches. The CDR3 is 15 amino acids.

The rearrangement uses TRBV18 and TRBJ1-2, with D perhaps matching TRBD1 (5 bases). The CDR3 totals 17 residues. Germline CDR1 is KGHSH and CDR2 is LQKENI. V was trimmed by 3 bases and J by 4 bases, leaving 21 bases between them. The CDR3 sequence is CASSPREVGPNPYGYTF. DNA for the CDR3: TGTGCCAGCTCACCGAGGGAGGTGGGACCTAATCCCTATGGCTACACCTTC.

The V call is TRBV2, the J call TRBJ1-1; maybe TRBD1 (5 bases). Germline CDR1 is SNHLY and CDR2 is FYNNEI. Trimming cost V 8 bases and J 1 base, with 23 bases left between them. The length of the CDR3 is 17 residues. CDR3 nucleotide sequence: TGTGCCAGCGTCTACCACGGGGGTAGTCAGAAGAACACTGAAGCTTTCTTT. Translating it yields CASVYHGGSQKNTEAFF. The whole variable domain, remainder taken from reference TRBV2 and TRBJ1-1, is EPEVTQTPSHQVTQMGQEVILRCVPISNHLYFYWYRQILGQKVEFLVSFYNNEISEKSEIFDDQFSVERPDGSNFTLKIRSTKLEDSAMYFCASVYHGGSQKNTEAFFGQGTRLTVV.

The chain couples TRBV7-2 to TRBJ2-3, with 11 bases matching TRBD2. Germline V CDR1 and CDR2: SGHTA, FQGNSA. Losses at the gene ends were 5 bases for V and 1 base for J; bases not matched to a gene: 8. The CDR3 sequence is 17 residues long. The CDR3 loop reads CASSRSVAGGGTDTQYF. In nucleotides, the CDR3 is TGTGCCAGCAGCCGGTCGGTAGCGGGGGGGGGCACAGATACGCAGTATTTT.

The chain combines TRBV6-1 with TRBJ1-5; maybe TRBD1 (5 bases). The CDR3 runs 13 residues. Germline-derived CDR1 and CDR2 are MNHNS and SASEGT. The ends were cut back, 8 bases at V and 6 bases at J, with 14 bases in the middle. The CDR3 DNA sequence: TGTGCCAGCGGGACGGAGGGTGTTCAGCCCCAGCATTTT. The encoded protein is CASGTEGVQPQHF.

This clone showed up just a few times. The V call is TRBV28, the J call TRBJ1-2; a possible D gene is TRBD1 (5 bases). V was shortened by 3 bases and J by 4 bases, with 12 bases between the two germline ends. Germline values: CDR1 MDHEN, CDR2 SYDVKM. The CDR3 has 14 amino acids. This CDR3 is CASSLGRASYGYTF. As DNA, the CDR3 is TGTGCCAGCAGTTTGGGCAGGGCTTCCTATGGCTACACCTTC.